This T cell receptor (beta chain) was captured by sequencing in a study of blood T cell repertoires in COVID-19. Generated by immunoSEQ multiplex PCR, the TCRdb table keeps only in-frame clones and is missing some. This table has 150,000 to 190,000 clones, 76% appearing once. V lost 4 bases to trimming and J lost 5 bases; unmatched junction nucleotides: 4. Germline V gene lookup returns CDR1 SGHTA and CDR2 FQGNSA. This CDR3 has 14 residues. The receptor was derived from a woman aged 80 or over with acute or convalescent COVID-19. The gene calls are TRBV7-2 and TRBJ1-1; 10 bases agree with TRBD1. Sequencing input: peripheral blood. The CDR3 reads CASSSDRGRTEAFF. The CDR3 DNA follows: TGTGCCAGCAGCTCGGACAGGGGGAGGACTGAAGCTTTCTTT.